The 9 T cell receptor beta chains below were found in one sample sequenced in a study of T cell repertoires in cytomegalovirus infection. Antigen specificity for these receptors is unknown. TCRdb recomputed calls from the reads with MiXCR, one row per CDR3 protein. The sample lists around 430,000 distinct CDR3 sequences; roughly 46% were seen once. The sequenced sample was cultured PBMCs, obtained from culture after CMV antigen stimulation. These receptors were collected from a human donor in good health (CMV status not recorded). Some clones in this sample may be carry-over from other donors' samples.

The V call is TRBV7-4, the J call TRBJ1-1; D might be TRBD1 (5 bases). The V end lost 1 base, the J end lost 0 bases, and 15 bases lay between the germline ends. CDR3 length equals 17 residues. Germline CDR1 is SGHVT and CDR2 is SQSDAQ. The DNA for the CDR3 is TGTGCCAGCAGCTTAGAGGCCCCCGGGGCAATGAACACTGAAGCTTTCTTT. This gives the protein CASSLEAPGAMNTEAFF. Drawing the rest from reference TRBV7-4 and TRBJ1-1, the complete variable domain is GAGVSQSPRYKVAKRGRDVALRCDSISGHVTLYWYRQTLGQGSEVLTYSQSDAQRDKSGRPSGRFSAERPERSVSTLKIQRTEQGDSAVYLCASSLEAPGAMNTEAFFGQGTRLTVV.

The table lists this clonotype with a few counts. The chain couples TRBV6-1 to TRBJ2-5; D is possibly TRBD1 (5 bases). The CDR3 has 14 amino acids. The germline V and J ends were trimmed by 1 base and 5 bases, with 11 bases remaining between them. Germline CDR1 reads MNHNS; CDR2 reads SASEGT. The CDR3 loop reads CASSEEGPGETQYF. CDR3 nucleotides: TGTGCCAGCAGTGAAGAGGGGCCCGGGGAGACCCAGTACTTC.

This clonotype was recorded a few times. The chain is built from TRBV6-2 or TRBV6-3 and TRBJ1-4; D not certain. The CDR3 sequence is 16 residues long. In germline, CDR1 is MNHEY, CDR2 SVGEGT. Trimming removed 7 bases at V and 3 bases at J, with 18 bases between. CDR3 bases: TGTGCCAGCACCCGAAACCCAGGAGCAGCTAATGAAAAACTGTTTTTT. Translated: CASTRNPGAANEKLFF.

CDR3 DNA: TGTGCCAGCAGCCCTGGACAGGGGGAAGAGAACACTGAAGCTTTCTTT. Amino acid sequence: CASSPGQGEENTEAFF. The chain combines TRBV11-3 with TRBJ1-1; 10 nucleotides line up with TRBD1. The V gene's germline CDR1 is SGHNT and CDR2 YENEEA. The CDR3 sequence is 16 residues long. V was pared by 5 bases and J by 1 base, with 7 bases of the junction left unmatched.

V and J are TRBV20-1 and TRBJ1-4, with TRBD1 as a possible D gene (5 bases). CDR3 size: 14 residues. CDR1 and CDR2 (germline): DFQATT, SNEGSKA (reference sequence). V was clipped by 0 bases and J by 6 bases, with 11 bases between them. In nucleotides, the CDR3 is TGCAGTGCTAGAGAAGCGGGGCGGTATGAAAAACTGTTTTTT. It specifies CSAREAGRYEKLFF.

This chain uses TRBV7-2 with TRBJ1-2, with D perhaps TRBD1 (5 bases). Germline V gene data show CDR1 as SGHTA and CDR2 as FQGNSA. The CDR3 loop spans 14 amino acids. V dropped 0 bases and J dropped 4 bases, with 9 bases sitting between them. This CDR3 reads CASSLARTPYGYTF. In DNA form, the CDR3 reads TGTGCCAGCAGCTTAGCCCGGACACCCTATGGCTACACCTTC.

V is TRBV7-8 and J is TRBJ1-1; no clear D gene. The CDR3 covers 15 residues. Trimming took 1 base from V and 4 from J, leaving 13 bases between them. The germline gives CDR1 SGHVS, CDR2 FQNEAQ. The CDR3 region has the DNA TGTGCCAGCAGCTTAGTGGGTCGGCACACCACTGAAGCTTTCTTT. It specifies CASSLVGRHTTEAFF.

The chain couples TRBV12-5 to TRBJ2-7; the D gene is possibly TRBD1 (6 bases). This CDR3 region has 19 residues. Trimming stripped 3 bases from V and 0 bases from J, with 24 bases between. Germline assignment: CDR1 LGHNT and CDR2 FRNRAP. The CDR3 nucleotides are TGTGCTAGTGGTTTAATCCCCTATAACAGGGCCCTAAGCTCCTACGAGCAGTACTTC. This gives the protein CASGLIPYNRALSSYEQYF.

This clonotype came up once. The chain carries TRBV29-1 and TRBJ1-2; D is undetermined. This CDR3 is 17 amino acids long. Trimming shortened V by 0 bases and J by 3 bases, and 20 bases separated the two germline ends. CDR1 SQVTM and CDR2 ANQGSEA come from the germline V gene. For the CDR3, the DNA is TGCAGCGTTGAAGAGATTTTGGCGACTAGAAGTCACTATGGCTACACCTTC. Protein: CSVEEILATRSHYGYTF.